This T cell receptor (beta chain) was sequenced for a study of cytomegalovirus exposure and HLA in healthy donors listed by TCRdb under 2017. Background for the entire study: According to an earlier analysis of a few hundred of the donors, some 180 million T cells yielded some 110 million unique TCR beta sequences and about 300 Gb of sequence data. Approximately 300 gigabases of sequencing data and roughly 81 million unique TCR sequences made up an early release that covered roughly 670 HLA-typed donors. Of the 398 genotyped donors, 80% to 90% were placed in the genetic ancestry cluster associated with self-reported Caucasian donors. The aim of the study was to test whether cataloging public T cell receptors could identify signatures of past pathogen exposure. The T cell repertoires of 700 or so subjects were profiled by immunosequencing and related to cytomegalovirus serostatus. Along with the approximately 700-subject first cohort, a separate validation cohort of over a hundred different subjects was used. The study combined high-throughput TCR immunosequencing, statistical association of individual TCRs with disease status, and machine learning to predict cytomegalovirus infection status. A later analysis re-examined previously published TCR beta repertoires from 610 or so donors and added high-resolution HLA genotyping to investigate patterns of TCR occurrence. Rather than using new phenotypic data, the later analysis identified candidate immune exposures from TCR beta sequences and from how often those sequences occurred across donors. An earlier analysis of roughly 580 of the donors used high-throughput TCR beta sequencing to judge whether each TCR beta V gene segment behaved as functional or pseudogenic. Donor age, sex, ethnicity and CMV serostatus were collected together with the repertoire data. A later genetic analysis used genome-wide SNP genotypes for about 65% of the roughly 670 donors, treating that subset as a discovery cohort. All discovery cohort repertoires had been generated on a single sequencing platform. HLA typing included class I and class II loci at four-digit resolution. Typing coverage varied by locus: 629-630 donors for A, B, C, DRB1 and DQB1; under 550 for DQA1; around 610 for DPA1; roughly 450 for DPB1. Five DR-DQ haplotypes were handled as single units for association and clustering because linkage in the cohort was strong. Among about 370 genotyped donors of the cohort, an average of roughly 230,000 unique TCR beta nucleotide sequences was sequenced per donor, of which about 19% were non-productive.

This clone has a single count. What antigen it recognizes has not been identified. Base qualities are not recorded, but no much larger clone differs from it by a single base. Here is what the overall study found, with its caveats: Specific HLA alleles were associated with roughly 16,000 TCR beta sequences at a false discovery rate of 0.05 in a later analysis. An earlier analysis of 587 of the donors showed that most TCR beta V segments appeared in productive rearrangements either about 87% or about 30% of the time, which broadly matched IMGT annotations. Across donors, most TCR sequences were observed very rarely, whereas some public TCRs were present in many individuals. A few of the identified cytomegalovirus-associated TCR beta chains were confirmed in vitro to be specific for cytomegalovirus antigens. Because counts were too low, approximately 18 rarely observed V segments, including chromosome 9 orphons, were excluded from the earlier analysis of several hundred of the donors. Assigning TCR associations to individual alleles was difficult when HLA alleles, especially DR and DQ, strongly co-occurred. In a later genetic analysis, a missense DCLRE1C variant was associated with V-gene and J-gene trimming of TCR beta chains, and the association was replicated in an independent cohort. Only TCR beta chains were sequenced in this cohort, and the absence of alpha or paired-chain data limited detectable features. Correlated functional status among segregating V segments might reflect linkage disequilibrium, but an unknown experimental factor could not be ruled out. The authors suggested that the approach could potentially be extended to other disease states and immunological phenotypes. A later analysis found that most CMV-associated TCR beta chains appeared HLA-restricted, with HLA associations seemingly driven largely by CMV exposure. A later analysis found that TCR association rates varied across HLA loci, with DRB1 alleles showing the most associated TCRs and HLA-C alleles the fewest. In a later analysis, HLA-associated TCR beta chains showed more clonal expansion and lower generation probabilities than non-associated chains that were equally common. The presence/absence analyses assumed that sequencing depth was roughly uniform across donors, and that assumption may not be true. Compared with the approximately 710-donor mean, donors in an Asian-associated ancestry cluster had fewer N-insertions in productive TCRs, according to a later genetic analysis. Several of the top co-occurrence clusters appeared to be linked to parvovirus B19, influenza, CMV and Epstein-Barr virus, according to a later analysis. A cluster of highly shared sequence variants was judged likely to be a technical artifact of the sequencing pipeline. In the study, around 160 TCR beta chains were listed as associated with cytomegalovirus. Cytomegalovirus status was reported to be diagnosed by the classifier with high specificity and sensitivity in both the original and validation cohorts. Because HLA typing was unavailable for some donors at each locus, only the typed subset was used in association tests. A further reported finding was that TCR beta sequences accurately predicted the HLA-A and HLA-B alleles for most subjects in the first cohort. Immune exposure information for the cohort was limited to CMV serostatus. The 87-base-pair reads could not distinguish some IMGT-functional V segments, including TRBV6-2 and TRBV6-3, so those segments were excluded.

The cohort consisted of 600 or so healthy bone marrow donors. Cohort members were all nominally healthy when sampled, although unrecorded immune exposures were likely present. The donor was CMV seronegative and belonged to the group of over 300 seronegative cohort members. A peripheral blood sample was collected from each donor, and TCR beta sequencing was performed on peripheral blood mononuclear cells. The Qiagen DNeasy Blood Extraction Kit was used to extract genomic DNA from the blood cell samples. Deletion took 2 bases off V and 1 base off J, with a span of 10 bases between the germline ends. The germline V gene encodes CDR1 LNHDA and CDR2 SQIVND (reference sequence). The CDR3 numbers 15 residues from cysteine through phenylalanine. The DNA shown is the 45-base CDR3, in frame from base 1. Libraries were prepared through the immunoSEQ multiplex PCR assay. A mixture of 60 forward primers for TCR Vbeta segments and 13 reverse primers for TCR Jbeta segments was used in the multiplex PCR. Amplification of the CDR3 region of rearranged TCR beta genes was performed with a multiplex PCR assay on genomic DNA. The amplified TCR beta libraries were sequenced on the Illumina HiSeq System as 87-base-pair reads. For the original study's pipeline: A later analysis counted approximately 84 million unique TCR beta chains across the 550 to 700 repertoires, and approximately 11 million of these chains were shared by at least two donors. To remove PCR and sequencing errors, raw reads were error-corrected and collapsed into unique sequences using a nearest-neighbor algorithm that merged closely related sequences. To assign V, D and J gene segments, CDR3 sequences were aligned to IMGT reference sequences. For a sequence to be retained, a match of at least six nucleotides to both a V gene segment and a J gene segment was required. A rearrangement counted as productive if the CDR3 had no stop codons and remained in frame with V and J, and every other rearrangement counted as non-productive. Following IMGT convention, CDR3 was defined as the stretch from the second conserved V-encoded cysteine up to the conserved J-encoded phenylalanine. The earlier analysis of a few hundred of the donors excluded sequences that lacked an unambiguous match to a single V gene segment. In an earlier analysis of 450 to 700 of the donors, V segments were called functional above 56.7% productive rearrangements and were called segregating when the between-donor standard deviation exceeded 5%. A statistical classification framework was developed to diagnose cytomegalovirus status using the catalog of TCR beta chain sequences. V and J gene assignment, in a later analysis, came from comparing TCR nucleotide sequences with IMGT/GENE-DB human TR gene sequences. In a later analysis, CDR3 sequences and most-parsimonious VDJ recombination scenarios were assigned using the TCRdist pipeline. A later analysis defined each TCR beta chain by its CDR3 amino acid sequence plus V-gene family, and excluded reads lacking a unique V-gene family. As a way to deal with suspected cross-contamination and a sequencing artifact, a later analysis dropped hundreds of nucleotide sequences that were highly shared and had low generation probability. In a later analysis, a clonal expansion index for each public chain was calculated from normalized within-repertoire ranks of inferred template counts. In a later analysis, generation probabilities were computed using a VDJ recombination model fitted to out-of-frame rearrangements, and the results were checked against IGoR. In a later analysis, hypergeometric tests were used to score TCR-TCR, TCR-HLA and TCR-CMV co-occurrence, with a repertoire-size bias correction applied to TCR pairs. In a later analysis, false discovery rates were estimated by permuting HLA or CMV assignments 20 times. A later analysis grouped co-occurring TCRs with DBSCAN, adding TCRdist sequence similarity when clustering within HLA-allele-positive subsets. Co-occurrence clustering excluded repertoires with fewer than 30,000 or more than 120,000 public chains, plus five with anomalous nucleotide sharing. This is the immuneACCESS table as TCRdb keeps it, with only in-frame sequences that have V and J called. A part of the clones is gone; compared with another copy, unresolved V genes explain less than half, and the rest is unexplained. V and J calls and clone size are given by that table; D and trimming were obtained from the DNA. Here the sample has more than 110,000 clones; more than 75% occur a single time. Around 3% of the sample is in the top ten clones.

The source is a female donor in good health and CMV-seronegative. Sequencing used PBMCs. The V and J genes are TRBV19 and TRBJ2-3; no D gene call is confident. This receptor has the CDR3 CASSIMNSRTDTQYF. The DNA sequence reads TGTGCCAGTAGTATAATGAACAGCCGCACAGATACGCAGTATTTT.